A single sample gave rise to the 27 T cell receptor beta chains below, sequenced in a study of blood T cell repertoires in COVID-19. TCRdb keeps only in-frame clones here, not all; method: immunoSEQ multiplex PCR. This repertoire shows 200,000 to 250,000 clones, around four fifths found once; its top ten account for over 5.5%. Sequences were obtained from peripheral blood. The source is a woman in her sixties with active or convalescent COVID-19.

The chain is built from TRBV3-1 (or the pseudogene TRBV3-2) and TRBJ1-1, with 8 bases identical to TRBD1. Trimming removed 5 bases from V and 4 bases from J; junction bases left unmatched: 3. Germline CDR1 and CDR2: LGHDT and YNNKEL (reference sequence). The CDR3 is 13 amino acids. This chain's CDR3 is CASSYGQGTEAFF. For the CDR3, the DNA is TGTGCCAGCAGCTACGGACAGGGCACTGAAGCTTTCTTT.

The rearrangement links TRBV27 to TRBJ1-2; 10 nucleotides agree with TRBD1. V lost 6 bases and J lost 4; bases outside the gene matches: 5. The germline V gene has CDR1 MNHEY and CDR2 SMNVEV (reference sequence). The CDR3 is 14 amino acids. The CDR3 is CASSPDRGPYGYTF. Here the CDR3 DNA reads TGTGCCAGCAGCCCCGACAGGGGGCCCTATGGCTACACCTTC.

This clone is a singleton in its sample. J is TRBJ2-7 and V is TRBV20-1; a weak D match, TRBD2 (5 bases). V was pared by 3 bases and J by 1 base, with 10 bases between. Germline-derived CDR1 and CDR2 are DFQATT and SNEGSKA (reference sequence). CDR3 length: 13 amino acids. In DNA form, the CDR3 reads TGCAGTGCTAGTGGTCCGGGGTCCTACGAGCAGTACTTC. Amino acid sequence: CSASGPGSYEQYF.

The chain couples TRBV9 to TRBJ2-7; TRBD1 is a possible D gene (5 bases). Germline assignment: CDR1 SGDLS and CDR2 YYNGEE. Trimming cost V 4 bases and J 6 bases, with 14 bases left between them. The CDR3 runs to 13 residues. CDR3: CASSTGQFGEQYF. CDR3 DNA: TGTGCCAGCAGCACTGGACAATTCGGCGAGCAGTACTTC.

This clone was seen just once. The V call is TRBV7-2, the J call TRBJ1-4; TRBD1 matches at 7 bases. CDR1 SGHTA and CDR2 FQGNSA come from the germline V gene. The V gene end was trimmed by 5 bases and the J gene end by 3 bases; junction bases not matched to a gene: 9. The CDR3 spans 16 residues. The CDR3 is CASSPRDSVANEKLFF. The CDR3 nucleotides read TGTGCCAGCAGCCCCCGGGACAGTGTGGCTAATGAAAAACTGTTTTTT.

A single count supports this clone. The chain recombines TRBV3-1 (or the pseudogene TRBV3-2) with TRBJ2-1, with 7 bases identical to TRBD2. Losses at the gene ends were 3 bases for V and 6 bases for J; bases not matched to a gene: 5. Germline V lookup: CDR1 LGHDT, CDR2 YNNKEL (reference sequence). This CDR3 contains 14 residues. The DNA for the CDR3 is TGTGCCAGCAGCCAGCCGGGAGGCGGCAATGAGCAGTTCTTC. The encoded protein is CASSQPGGGNEQFF.

The chain combines TRBV10-3 with TRBJ1-2; D may be TRBD1 (6 bases). This CDR3 has 15 residues. The germline V gene has CDR1 ENHRY and CDR2 SYGVKD. The V end was cut by 7 bases, the J end by 1 base, with 16 bases between. The chain's CDR3 is CAINQQGRGNYGYTF. The CDR3 nucleotides are TGTGCCATCAATCAACAGGGACGGGGTAACTATGGCTACACCTTC.

This chain joins TRBV6-5 and TRBJ1-6; 7 bases align to TRBD1. The CDR3 is 15 residues long. Germline CDR1 reads MNHEY; CDR2 reads SVGAGI. V shed 10 bases and J 5 bases; nucleotides not matched to a gene: 11. DNA of the CDR3: TGTGCCACTACCGCCGGGACAGAGAATAATTCACCCCTCCACTTT. This gives the protein CATTAGTENNSPLHF.

This clone was seen once. The rearrangement joins TRBV5-8 to TRBJ2-1; TRBD2 might be the D (5 bases). Germline V lookup: CDR1 SGHTS, CDR2 YDEGEE. Trimming removed 2 bases at V and 2 bases at J, with 11 bases between. This CDR3 is 15 amino acids long. The chain's CDR3 is CASSLEGFAYNEQFF. CDR3 nucleotide sequence: TGTGCCAGCAGCTTAGAGGGTTTTGCCTACAATGAGCAGTTCTTC.

The CDR3, as DNA: TGTGCCAGCAGCACAAGGGGCGGTATCTATGGCTACACCTTC. Protein: CASSTRGGIYGYTF. The chain has TRBV5-6 and TRBJ1-2; TRBD1 is a possible D gene (5 bases). Germline assignment: CDR1 SGHDT and CDR2 YYEEEE. CDR3 length: 14 amino acids. V lost 4 bases, J lost 4 bases, and 14 bases lay in between.

Comment on this clone: A read error is possible here, since a much larger clone lies one base away. The chain has TRBV28 and TRBJ1-4, with D hard to call. This CDR3 is built from 13 residues. Germline V CDR1 and CDR2: MDHEN, SYDVKM. The V and J ends lost 3 bases and 7 bases respectively, with 9 bases between them. The CDR3 DNA sequence: TGTGCCAGCAGTTTCTCGGGGTTTGAAAAACTGTTTTTT. Translated, it gives CASSFSGFEKLFF.

This clone was seen repeatedly, ten times or more. The chain links TRBV24-1 to TRBJ2-1; TRBD1 might be the D (6 bases). Trimming cost V 4 bases and J 0 bases, with 9 bases left between them. The CDR3 length is 15 residues. Germline-derived CDR1 and CDR2 are KGHDR and SFDVKD. CDR3 sequence reads: CATSDQTGSYNEQFF. As DNA, the CDR3 is TGTGCCACCAGTGACCAGACAGGCTCCTACAATGAGCAGTTCTTC.

The rearrangement uses TRBV27 and TRBJ2-2; the D gene is possibly TRBD2 (6 bases). Germline CDR1 and CDR2: MNHEY and SMNVEV (reference sequence). V gave up 2 bases and J gave up 3 bases, with 7 bases separating them. The CDR3 has 14 residues. The CDR3: CASSLAGYTGELFF. CDR3 in DNA: TGTGCCAGCAGTTTAGCGGGGTACACCGGGGAGCTGTTTTTT.

The rearrangement joins TRBV5-1 to TRBJ2-3, with D tentatively TRBD2 (6 bases). There are 14 residues in the CDR3. CDR1 and CDR2 from the germline V gene are SGHRS and YFSETQ. Trimming took off 0 bases at V and 4 bases at J, with 9 bases between the two ends. CDR3 loop: CASSLAGSADTQYF. The CDR3, as DNA: TGCGCCAGCAGCTTGGCCGGGAGCGCAGATACGCAGTATTTT.

J is TRBJ2-5 and V is TRBV15, with 7 positions matching TRBD1. Germline CDR1 is LNHNV and CDR2 is YYDKDF (reference sequence). Trimming took 2 bases from V and 0 from J; bases not matched to a gene: 3. CDR3 size: 15 residues. CDR3 sequence: CATSRKDRDQETQYF. In nucleotides, the CDR3 is TGTGCCACCAGCAGAAAAGACAGGGACCAAGAGACCCAGTACTTC. Based on the CDR3 plus reference TRBV15 and TRBJ2-5, the full variable domain is DAMVIQNPRYQVTQFGKPVTLSCSQTLNHNVMYWYQQKSSQAPKLLFHYYDKDFNNEADTPDNFQSRRPNTSFCFLDIRSPGLGDTAMYLCATSRKDRDQETQYFGPGTRLLVL.

The chain combines TRBV5-1 with TRBJ2-1; tentative D call: TRBD2 (7 bases). Germline V gene sequence: CDR1 SGHRS, CDR2 YFSETQ. The CDR3 is made up of 15 amino acids. Trimming cost V 6 bases and J 6 bases, with 19 bases left between them. The CDR3, as DNA: TGCGCCAGCAACGAGAACGGGGGGCGCCTCAATGAGCAGTTCTTC. Amino acids: CASNENGGRLNEQFF.

V is TRBV4-2 and J is TRBJ1-1; no definite D call. This CDR3 has 15 residues. Germline CDR1 and CDR2: LGHNA and YNFKEQ. Trimming removed 1 base at V and 0 bases at J, with 9 bases between. The CDR3 protein is CASSQGSRMNTEAFF. The CDR3 DNA reads TGTGCCAGCAGCCAAGGTTCGAGGATGAACACTGAAGCTTTCTTT.

This chain connects TRBV21-1 to TRBJ1-2; the table's D call, TRBD1, has no DNA check behind it. TRBV21-1 is shown as a pseudogene. This CDR3 contains 14 residues. As DNA, the CDR3 is TGTGCCAGCAGCAAAGCGCTCCACATCTATGGCTACACCTTC. Protein: CASSKALHIYGYTF.

This chain links TRBV7-9 with TRBJ2-1, with 12 nucleotides matching TRBD2. The CDR3 is 16 amino acids. Trimming cost V 5 bases and J 4 bases; bases outside gene matches: 6. In germline, CDR1 is SEHNR, CDR2 FQNEAQ (reference sequence). This CDR3 is CASSDLAGGPYNEQFF. CDR3 nucleotide sequence: TGTGCCAGCAGCGACCTAGCGGGGGGGCCGTACAATGAGCAGTTCTTC.

V usage is TRBV18 and J usage is TRBJ2-7, with D unresolved. The CDR3 has 16 residues. The ends were cut back, 6 bases at V and 0 bases at J, with 18 bases in the middle. The germline gives CDR1 KGHSH, CDR2 LQKENI. CDR3 sequence reads: CASSPGSSRTSYEQYV. The CDR3 nucleotides are TGTGCCAGCTCGCCCGGGTCTTCGAGAACCTCCTACGAGCAGTACGTC.

The genes are TRBV6-2 or TRBV6-3 and TRBJ1-6; tentatively, D is TRBD1 (5 bases). The germline V gene has CDR1 MNHEY and CDR2 SVGEGT. The length of the CDR3 is 14 residues. V lost 6 bases, J lost 8 bases, and 14 bases lay in between. CDR3 DNA: TGTGCCAGCAGCCGTGGGGCAGCCGATTCACCCCTCCACTTT. It specifies CASSRGAADSPLHF.

This chain links TRBV7-2 with TRBJ1-2, with D perhaps matching TRBD1 (6 bases). V lost 4 bases and J 4 bases, leaving 10 bases between the germline ends. Germline V gene sequence: CDR1 SGHTA, CDR2 FQGNSA. The CDR3 sequence is 13 residues long. The CDR3 region is CASSSGVVYGYTF. The DNA for the CDR3 is TGTGCCAGCAGCTCAGGGGTGGTCTATGGCTACACCTTC.

The chain carries TRBV5-3 and TRBJ2-1, with 7 bases identical to TRBD1. TRBV5-3 is assigned to the ORF class and has an uncertain function. V was clipped by 2 bases and J by 6 bases; unmatched bases: 5. This CDR3 has 14 residues. The CDR3 coding sequence is TGTGCCAGAAGCTTCGTAGCAGGGGGCAATGAGCAGTTCTTC. Amino acid sequence: CARSFVAGGNEQFF.

The V call is TRBV5-1, the J call TRBJ2-7; weak D call: TRBD2 (6 bases). V shed 2 bases and J shed 0 bases, with 9 bases lying between them. The CDR3 length is 14 residues. The germline V gene encodes CDR1 SGHRS and CDR2 YFSETQ. This chain's CDR3 is CASSLKTSSYEQYV. CDR3 nucleotide sequence: TGCGCCAGCAGCTTAAAGACTAGCTCCTACGAGCAGTACGTC.

This clone showed up just once. V gene TRBV15 combines with J gene TRBJ1-6, with TRBD1 as a possible D gene (5 bases). The germline V and J ends were trimmed by 5 bases and 8 bases, with 16 bases remaining between them. CDR3 length equals 15 residues. Germline values: CDR1 LNHNV, CDR2 YYDKDF (reference sequence). The CDR3 loop reads CATSGRAPGDSPLHF. The CDR3 DNA follows: TGTGCCACCAGCGGCAGGGCCCCGGGGGATTCACCCCTCCACTTT.

The chain employs TRBV3-1 (or the pseudogene TRBV3-2) and TRBJ1-1; tentative D call: TRBD1 (6 bases). The CDR3 consists of 16 residues. The germline V gene encodes CDR1 LGHDT and CDR2 YNNKEL (reference sequence). The germline V and J ends were trimmed by 7 bases and 0 bases, with 18 bases remaining between them. CDR3 amino acids: CASTPGRQGLNTEAFF. The CDR3, as DNA: TGTGCCAGCACCCCCGGGAGGCAGGGGCTGAACACTGAAGCTTTCTTT.

The chain has TRBV29-1 and TRBJ1-2, with a tentative D call TRBD1 (6 bases). The V end was cut by 6 bases, the J end by 3 bases, with 8 bases between. Germline assignment: CDR1 SQVTM and CDR2 ANQGSEA. This CDR3 is 11 amino acids long. The CDR3 DNA is TGCAGCGTCTACAGGGACTATGGCTACACCTTC. This gives the protein CSVYRDYGYTF. Variable domain in full (rest from reference TRBV29-1 and TRBJ1-2): SAVISQKPSRDICQRGTSLTIQCQVDSQVTMMFWYRQQPGQSLTLIATANQGSEATYESGFVIDKFPISRPNLTFSTLTVSNMSPEDSSIYLCSVYRDYGYTFGSGTRLTVV.